The T cell receptor (beta chain) described here comes from a study of T cell responses to AZD1222 COVID-19 vaccine. Study details: The analysis combined second doses at about 4 or about 12 weeks. Study results and caveats: Most donors were white British, females outnumbered males, and clonal diversity was possibly underestimated.

Clones were sequenced by immunoSEQ multiplex PCR, and TCRdb holds only the in-frame ones, with some missing. The table records about 170,000 clones, 80% to 95% of them present only once. Trimming stripped 4 bases from V and 5 bases from J, with 13 bases between. Germline CDR1 SGDLS, CDR2 YYNGEE. This CDR3 spans 13 amino acids. Concerning this clone itself: Its specificity is unknown.

Sequencing used peripheral blood, obtained on day 0 of AZD1222 vaccination. The chain couples TRBV9 to TRBJ2-7; a weak D match, TRBD1 (5 bases). This TCR was recovered from an adult in good health. The CDR3 nucleotides read TGTGCCAGCAGCACCCAGGGTTCCCACGAGCAGTACTTC. Residues: CASSTQGSHEQYF.